The source of this T cell receptor (beta chain) is a study of tumor and adjacent non-tumor tissue in lung cancer. Across the study: The cohort had 12 to 13 adenocarcinoma, a couple of squamous cell and 1 small cell patients. Approximately 4 million productive TCRbeta reads were obtained per sample on average. The study, taken as a whole, reports: Significantly higher TCR diversity was found in tumor than normal lung.

The germline V gene has CDR1 DFQATT and CDR2 SNEGSKA (reference sequence). The CDR3 has 16 residues. This clonotype was picked up one time. The antigen remains unidentified. Mismatch with germline at one junction end may stem from a read error. RNA was extracted from bulk tissue without any cell sorting. The normal lung tissue was taken more than 3 cm from the tumor edge. The library came from three nested PCR rounds adapted from ARM-PCR protocols. TCRdb re-analysed the multiplex PCR reads in MiXCR, keeping a single row per CDR3 protein. The sample has almost 75,000 distinct CDR3 sequences, roughly 70% seen once; the top ten hold 25% to 35%.

Source material: distant non-tumor lung tissue. The origin of this receptor is a woman between 45 and 65 years old with non-small cell lung cancer. The chain is built from TRBV20-1 and TRBJ2-1, with 7 bases aligning to TRBD2. CDR3 sequence reads: CSARDRLGLVHDVQLF. In DNA, the CDR3 is TGCAGTGCTAGAGATCGGTTAGGACTAGTACATGATGTGCAGTTATTC.